This T cell receptor (beta chain) was sequenced for a study of CD8 T cells in ankylosing spondylitis. A remark on this clonotype: As yet, its antigen is unknown.

For TCR beta, libraries came from quantitative 5'-RACE with molecular barcodes. TCRdb re-analysed the 5' RACE reads in MiXCR, keeping a single row per CDR3 protein. The sample includes 240,000 or so distinct CDR3 sequences, roughly 10% seen only once; the top ten take 6% to 7.5%. Study-wide results and caveats: What seemed typical of ankylosing spondylitis blood was a TCR beta motif built from roughly 8 highly homologous variants. Past research had described some motif variants in reactive arthritis synovial fluid and blood. Disease-linked clones were reportedly significantly enriched in matched ankylosing spondylitis synovial fluid.

V lost 2 bases and J 4 bases, leaving 6 bases between the germline ends. The CDR3 runs to 12 residues. The chain uses TRBV12-3 or TRBV12-4 and TRBJ2-7; D is ambiguous. The sequence was collected from a male donor with ankylosing spondylitis or in good health (not recorded which). The material sequenced was blood, either unsorted or a sorted T cell fraction (not recorded which). The chain's CDR3 is CASSLSDYEQYF. CDR3 sequence (DNA): TGTGCCAGCAGTTTAAGCGATTACGAGCAGTACTTC.